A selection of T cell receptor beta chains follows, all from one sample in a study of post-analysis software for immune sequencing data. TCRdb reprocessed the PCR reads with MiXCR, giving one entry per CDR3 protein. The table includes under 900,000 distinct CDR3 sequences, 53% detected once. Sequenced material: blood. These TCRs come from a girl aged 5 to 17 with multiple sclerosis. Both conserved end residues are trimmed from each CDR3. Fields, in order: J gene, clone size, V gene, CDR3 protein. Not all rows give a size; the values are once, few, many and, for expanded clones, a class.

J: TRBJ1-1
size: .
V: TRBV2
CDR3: ASKRDSNTEAF

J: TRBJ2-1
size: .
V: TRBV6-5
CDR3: AVSGGRTNEQF

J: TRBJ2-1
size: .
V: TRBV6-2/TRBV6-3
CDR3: ASSDYRGATNEQF

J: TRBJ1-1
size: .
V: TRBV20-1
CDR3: SARDGRHGGGGYTEAF

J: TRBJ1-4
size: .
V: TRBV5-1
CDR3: ASSLALGQTNEKLF

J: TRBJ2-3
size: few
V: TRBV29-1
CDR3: SVLQGADTQY

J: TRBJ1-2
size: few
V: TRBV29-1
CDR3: SVEPTGGRPYGYT

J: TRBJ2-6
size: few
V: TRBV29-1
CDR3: SVDSGTGGSGANVLT

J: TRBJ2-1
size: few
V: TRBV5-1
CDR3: ASSLLNTRYNEQF

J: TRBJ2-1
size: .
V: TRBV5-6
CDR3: ASSLDGTSGFHSYNEQF

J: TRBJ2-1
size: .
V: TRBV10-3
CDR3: AISGDRGKSYNEQF

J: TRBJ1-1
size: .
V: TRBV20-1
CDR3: SARSASSANTEAF

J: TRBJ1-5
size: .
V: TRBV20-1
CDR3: SATTGYPFNQPQH

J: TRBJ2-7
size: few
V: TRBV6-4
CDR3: ASSDSPGSPYEQY

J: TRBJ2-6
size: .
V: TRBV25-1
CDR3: ASSEYGTGTTDRSGANVLT

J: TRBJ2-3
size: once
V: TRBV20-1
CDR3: SAPFRGRDTQY

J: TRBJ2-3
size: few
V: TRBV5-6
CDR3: ASSLLRGASTDTQY

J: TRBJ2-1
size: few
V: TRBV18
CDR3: ASSSSGGAYNEQF

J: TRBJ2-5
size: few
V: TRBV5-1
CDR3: ASSSLAGETQY

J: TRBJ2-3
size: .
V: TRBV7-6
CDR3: ASSSNRGRRDTQY

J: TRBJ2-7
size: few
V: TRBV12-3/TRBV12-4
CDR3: ASSASGRVPYEQY

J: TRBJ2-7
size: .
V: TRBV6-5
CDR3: ASTYSRTGTYEQY

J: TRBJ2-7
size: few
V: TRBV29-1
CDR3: SVGQGLYEQY

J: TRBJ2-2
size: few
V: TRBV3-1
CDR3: ASSQVETGELF

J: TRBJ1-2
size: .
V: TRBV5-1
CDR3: ASSLGQNENYGYT

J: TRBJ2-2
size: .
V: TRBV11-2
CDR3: ASTRLAGPNTGELF

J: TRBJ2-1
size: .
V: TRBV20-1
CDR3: SARDRGNEQF

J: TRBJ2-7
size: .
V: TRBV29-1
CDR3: SVVGVYTDYEQY

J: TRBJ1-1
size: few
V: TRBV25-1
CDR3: ASSEWGAQPEAF

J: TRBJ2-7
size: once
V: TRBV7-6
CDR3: ASSLEMGAGLIYEQY

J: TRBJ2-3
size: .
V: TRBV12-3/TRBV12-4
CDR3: ASRYLSFTDTQY

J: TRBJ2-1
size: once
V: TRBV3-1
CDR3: ASSQDSTGRGSNEQF

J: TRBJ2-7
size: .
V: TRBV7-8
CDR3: ASSLAVHQGAIEQY